This T cell receptor (beta chain) was found in a study of blood T cell repertoires in COVID-19. Turning to the study itself: The cDNA or gDNA used as material had been derived from T cells, B-cell-depleted T cells, or PBMCs.

Sequenced by immunoSEQ multiplex PCR; TCRdb stores in-frame clones only, minus some. Here the sample spans about 160,000 clones, around nine tenths being singletons. In germline, CDR1 is SGHTS, CDR2 YDEGEE. J was trimmed by 0 bases and V by 2 bases; bases with no gene match: 2. The CDR3 is made up of 16 amino acids. Sequenced input: PBMCs or T cells enriched from blood (not recorded which). The clonotype was recovered from a woman aged 45-65 years who had recovered from COVID-19. This chain uses TRBV5-8 with TRBJ2-2; TRBD2 aligns across 9 bases. The CDR3 protein is CASSFLAGTNTGELFF. CDR3 bases: TGTGCCAGCAGCTTCCTAGCGGGGACGAACACCGGGGAGCTGTTTTTT.